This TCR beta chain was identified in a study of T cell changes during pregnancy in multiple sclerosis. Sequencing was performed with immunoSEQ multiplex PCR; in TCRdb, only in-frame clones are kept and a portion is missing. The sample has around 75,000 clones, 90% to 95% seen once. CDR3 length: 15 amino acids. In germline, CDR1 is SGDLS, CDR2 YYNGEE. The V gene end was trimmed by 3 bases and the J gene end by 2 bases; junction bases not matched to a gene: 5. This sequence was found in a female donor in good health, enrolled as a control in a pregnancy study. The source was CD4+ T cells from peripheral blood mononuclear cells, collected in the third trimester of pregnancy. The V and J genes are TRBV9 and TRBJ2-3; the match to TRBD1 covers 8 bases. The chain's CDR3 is CASSAGQGNTDTQYF. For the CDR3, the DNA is TGTGCCAGCAGCGCCGGACAGGGAAACACAGATACGCAGTATTTT.